This TCR beta chain was documented in a study of blood T cell repertoires in COVID-19. This clone was seen a few times. Only in-frame clones appear in the TCRdb table, and some are missing; sequencing was by immunoSEQ multiplex PCR. This sample has about 270,000 clones, with 70% to 90% found just once. Trimming took 0 bases from V and 1 from J; bases not matched to a gene: 1. The CDR3 covers 16 residues. Germline V lookup: CDR1 LNHDA, CDR2 SQIVND (reference sequence). The sequencing input was peripheral blood. The sequence came from an older woman with acute or convalescent COVID-19. The chain combines TRBV19 with TRBJ2-2; 8 bases fit TRBD1. As DNA, the CDR3 is TGTGCCAGTAGTATAGAAGGGACAGGGAACACCGGGGAGCTGTTTTTT. Protein: CASSIEGTGNTGELFF.